A selection of T cell receptor beta chains follows, all from one sample in a study of blood T cell repertoires in COVID-19. The method was immunoSEQ multiplex PCR; TCRdb's version includes in-frame clones alone and lacks a portion of them. Among about 160,000 clones, about 83% were seen once, and the ten largest hold roughly 8.4%. The source material was peripheral blood. The receptors originated from a man aged 55 to 70 with acute or convalescent COVID-19. Each CDR3 is given with its conserved first and last residue. Fields, in order: clone size, CDR3 length, J gene, D gene, V gene, CDR3 DNA, CDR3 protein. A D gene is named only where the DNA matches it firmly. A row's size may be missing; if present it is once, few, many or a size class.

-	13	TRBJ2-2	TRBD2	TRBV27	TGTGCCAGCAAAATTGGGGGGGCCGGGGAGCTGTTTTTT	CASKIGGAGELFF
-	13	TRBJ1-2	TRBD1	TRBV7-2	TGTGCCAGCAGCCTTGGACAGGGTGAAGGCTACACCTTC	CASSLGQGEGYTF
-	16	TRBJ1-1	-	TRBV10-3	TGTGCCATCAGTGAGTCGACATGGGGCGTAAGGACTGAAGCTTTCTTT	CAISESTWGVRTEAFF
-	18	TRBJ2-5	TRBD2	TRBV7-8	TGTGCCAGCAGCTCCGGACTTTTGCGGGGGGCCTCACAAGAGACCCAGTACTTC	CASSSGLLRGASQETQYF
once	14	TRBJ2-7	TRBD1	TRBV18	TGTGCCAGCTCATCGACAGGGAGTCTCTACGAGCAGTACTTC	CASSSTGSLYEQYF
-	12	TRBJ2-3	-	TRBV2	TGTGCCAGCAGTCCCATGACAGATACGCAGTATTTT	CASSPMTDTQYF
few	13	TRBJ1-2	-	TRBV27	TGTGCCAGCAGTTTCAGGAAGGGGGATGGCTACACCTTC	CASSFRKGDGYTF
-	17	TRBJ1-1	TRBD1	TRBV18	TGTGCCAGCTCACCGCCGGGACAGGGTACCATGAACACTGAAGCTTTCTTT	CASSPPGQGTMNTEAFF
few	12	TRBJ2-1	-	TRBV30	TGTGCCTGGAGTGCCATCCACAATGAGCAGTTCTTC	CAWSAIHNEQFF
-	15	TRBJ2-7	TRBD1	TRBV7-2	TGTGCCAGCAGCGAAGGGACAGGTATAACCTACGAGCAGTACTTC	CASSEGTGITYEQYF
-	11	TRBJ1-1	-	TRBV30	TGTGCCTGGAGTGTACGAGGAGAAGCTTTCTTT	CAWSVRGEAFF
-	12	TRBJ1-1	-	TRBV4-2	TGTGCCAGCAGCCCAGACAGTTCTGAAGCTTTCTTT	CASSPDSSEAFF
-	12	TRBJ2-7	-	TRBV2	TGTGCCAGCGGGGGCACCTCCTACGAGCAGTACTTC	CASGGTSYEQYF
-	15	TRBJ1-1	-	TRBV10-3	TGTGCCATCAGAGAACATACACGGGTGAACACTGAAGCTTTCTTT	CAIREHTRVNTEAFF
-	14	TRBJ1-6	-	TRBV30	TGTGCCTGGAGTGTAAGAGGTGTCGGTTCACCCCTCCACTTT	CAWSVRGVGSPLHF
-	15	TRBJ2-2	-	TRBV6-4	TGTGCCAGCAGTGTCGAGACAGGAAACACCGGGGAGCTGTTTTTT	CASSVETGNTGELFF
-	14	TRBJ1-2	TRBD1	TRBV2	TGTGCCAGCAGCGCAGGGGGCCGTGGCTATGGCTACACCTTC	CASSAGGRGYGYTF
-	17	TRBJ1-5	-	TRBV5-5	TGTGCCAGCAGCTGGGGAGCAGGGGCGACGGGCAATCAGCCCCAGCATTTT	CASSWGAGATGNQPQHF
-	14	TRBJ2-7	TRBD1	TRBV11-3	TGTGCCAGCAGCGAACAGGGGGGATCCTACGAGCAGTACTTC	CASSEQGGSYEQYF
-	16	TRBJ1-1	-	TRBV12-5	TGTGCTAGTGGTTTGGATCAGTGGGGCGCTCCTGCTGAAGCTTTCTTT	CASGLDQWGAPAEAFF
-	15	TRBJ2-7	TRBD2	TRBV6-2/TRBV6-3	TGTGCCAGCAGTTACTCGACTAGCGGGGCCGGGGAGCAGTACTTC	CASSYSTSGAGEQYF
few	15	TRBJ1-2	TRBD1	TRBV6-2/TRBV6-3	TGTGCCAGCAGTTCCTCGGGACAGGGGCTCTATGGCTACACCTTC	CASSSSGQGLYGYTF
-	17	TRBJ2-3	-	TRBV7-2	TGTGCCAGCAGCTCCCCCAAGATTGTGGGGGCAGCAGATACGCAGTATTTT	CASSSPKIVGAADTQYF
-	13	TRBJ2-1	TRBD1	TRBV4-3	TGCGCCACCGGGACAGAACTCTACAATGAGCAGTTCTTC	CATGTELYNEQFF
-	14	TRBJ1-1	-	TRBV10-2	TGCGCCAGCGGAGGGACCTCGAGTGGCACTGAAGCTTTCTTT	CASGGTSSGTEAFF
-	16	TRBJ2-7	-	TRBV18	TGTGCCAGCTCCTTGACGATGAGGTCGAGCTCCTACGAGCAGTACTTC	CASSLTMRSSSYEQYF
few	17	TRBJ1-5	-	TRBV6-2/TRBV6-3	TGTGCCAGCAGTTCCGGGCCGGGACACCTAAGCAATCAGCCCCAGCATTTT	CASSSGPGHLSNQPQHF
-	15	TRBJ2-5	-	TRBV7-6	TGTGCCAGCAGCTTGCTGGGGGGGCTCCGAGAGACCCAGTACTTC	CASSLLGGLRETQYF
-	16	TRBJ2-7	TRBD1	TRBV9	TGTGCCAGCAGCGCCTCCCCCGGGACAGGGCAATACGAGCAGTACTTC	CASSASPGTGQYEQYF
-	15	TRBJ1-2	-	TRBV11-2	TGTGCCAGCAGGTCCCTTCGCGGCGGAGACTATGGCTACACCTTC	CASRSLRGGDYGYTF
-	11	TRBJ1-1	TRBD1	TRBV20-1	TGCAGAGGGACAGGGGGCACTGAAGCTTTCTTT	CRGTGGTEAFF
-	15	TRBJ2-1	TRBD1	TRBV27	TGTGCCAGCAGTTTATCGGGGACAGGGCGCTATGAGCAGTTCTTC	CASSLSGTGRYEQFF